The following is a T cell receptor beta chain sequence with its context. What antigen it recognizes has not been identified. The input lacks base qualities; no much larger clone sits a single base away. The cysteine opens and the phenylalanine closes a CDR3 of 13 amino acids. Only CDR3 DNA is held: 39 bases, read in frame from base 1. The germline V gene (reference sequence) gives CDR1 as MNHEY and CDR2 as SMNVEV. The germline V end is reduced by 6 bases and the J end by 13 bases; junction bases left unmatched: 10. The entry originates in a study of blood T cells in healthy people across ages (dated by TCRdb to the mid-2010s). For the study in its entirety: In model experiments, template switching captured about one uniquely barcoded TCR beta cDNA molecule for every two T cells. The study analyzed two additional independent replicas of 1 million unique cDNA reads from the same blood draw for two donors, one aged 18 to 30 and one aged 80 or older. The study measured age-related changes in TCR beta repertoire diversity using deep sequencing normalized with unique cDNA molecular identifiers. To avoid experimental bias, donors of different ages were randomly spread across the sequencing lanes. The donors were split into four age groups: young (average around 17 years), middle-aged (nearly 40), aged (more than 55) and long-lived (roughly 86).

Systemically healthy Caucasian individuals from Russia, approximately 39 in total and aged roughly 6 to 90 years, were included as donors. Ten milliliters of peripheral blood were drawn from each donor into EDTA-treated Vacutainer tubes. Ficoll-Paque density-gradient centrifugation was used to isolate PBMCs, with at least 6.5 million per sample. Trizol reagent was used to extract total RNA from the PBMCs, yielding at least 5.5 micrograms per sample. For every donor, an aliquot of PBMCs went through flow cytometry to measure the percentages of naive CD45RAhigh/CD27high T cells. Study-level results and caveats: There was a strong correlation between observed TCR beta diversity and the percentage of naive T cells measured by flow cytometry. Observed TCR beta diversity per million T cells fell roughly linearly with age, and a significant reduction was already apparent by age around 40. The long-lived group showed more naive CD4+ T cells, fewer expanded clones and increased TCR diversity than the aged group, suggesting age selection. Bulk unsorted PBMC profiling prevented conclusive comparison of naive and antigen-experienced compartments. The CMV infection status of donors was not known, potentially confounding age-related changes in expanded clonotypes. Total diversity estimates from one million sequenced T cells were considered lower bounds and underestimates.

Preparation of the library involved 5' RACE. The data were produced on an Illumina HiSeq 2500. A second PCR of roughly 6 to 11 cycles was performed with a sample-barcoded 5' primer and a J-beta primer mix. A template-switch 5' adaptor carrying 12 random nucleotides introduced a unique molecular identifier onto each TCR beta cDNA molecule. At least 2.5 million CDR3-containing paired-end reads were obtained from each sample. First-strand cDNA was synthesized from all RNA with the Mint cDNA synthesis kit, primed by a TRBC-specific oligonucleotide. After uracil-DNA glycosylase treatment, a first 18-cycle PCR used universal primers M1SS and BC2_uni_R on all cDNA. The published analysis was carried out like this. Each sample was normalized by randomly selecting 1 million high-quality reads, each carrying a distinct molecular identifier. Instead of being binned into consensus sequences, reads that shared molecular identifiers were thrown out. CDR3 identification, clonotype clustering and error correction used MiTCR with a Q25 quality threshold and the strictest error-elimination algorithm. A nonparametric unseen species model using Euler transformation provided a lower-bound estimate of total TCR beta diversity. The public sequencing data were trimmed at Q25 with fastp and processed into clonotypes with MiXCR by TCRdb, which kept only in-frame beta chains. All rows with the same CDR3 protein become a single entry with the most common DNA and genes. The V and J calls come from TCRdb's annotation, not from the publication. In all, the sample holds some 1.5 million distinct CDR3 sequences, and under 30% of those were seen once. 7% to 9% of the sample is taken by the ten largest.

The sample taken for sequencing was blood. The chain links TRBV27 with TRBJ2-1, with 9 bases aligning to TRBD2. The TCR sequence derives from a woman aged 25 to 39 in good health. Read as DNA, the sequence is TGTGCCAGCAGATTAGCGGGGGTGGAGACCCAGTTCTTC. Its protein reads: CASRLAGVETQFF.